A single sample gave rise to the 26 T cell receptor beta chains below, sequenced in a study of Ad26.COV2.S vaccination and SARS-CoV-2 variants. Profiling relied on immunoSEQ multiplex PCR, and the TCRdb table lists in-frame clones only, not all of them. The sample consists of more than 150,000 clones, 87% of them appearing once. The sequenced sample was peripheral blood, obtained after recovery from COVID-19. Every receptor here comes from a human donor who had recovered from COVID-19.

V and J are TRBV7-9 and TRBJ2-1; D is perhaps TRBD1 (6 bases). Trimming removed 2 bases from V and 10 bases from J, with 12 bases in between. The CDR3 loop spans 13 amino acids. CDR1 is SEHNR and CDR2 is FQNEAQ in the germline V gene (reference sequence). The CDR3 region has the DNA TGTGCCAGCAGCTTAAACACAGGGAGAGAGCAGTTCTTC. Translating gives CASSLNTGREQFF. Combining the CDR3 with reference TRBV7-9 and TRBJ2-1 gives the whole variable domain DTGVSQNPRHKITKRGQNVTFRCDPISEHNRLYWYRQTLGQGPEFLTYFQNEAQLEKSRLLSDRFSAERPKGSFSTLEIQRTEQGDSAMYLCASSLNTGREQFFGPGTRLTVL.

The chain combines TRBV6-4 with TRBJ2-5; 9 positions match TRBD1. V dropped 7 bases and J dropped 4; count of bases not matched to a gene: 7. This CDR3 comprises 14 residues. CDR1 is MRHNA and CDR2 is SNTAGT in the germline V gene. In nucleotides, the CDR3 is TGTGCCAGCAACGTGACAGGGGGAGGAGAGACCCAGTACTTC. Residues: CASNVTGGGETQYF.

This chain uses TRBV6-1 with TRBJ2-1; no firm D call. The CDR3 has 17 residues. Looked up from germline, CDR1 is MNHNS and CDR2 is SASEGT. Deletions cut 3 bases from V and 4 bases from J, with 19 bases between. CDR3: CASSEIRNPLPYNEQFF. CDR3 bases: TGTGCCAGCAGTGAGATCCGCAACCCCCTACCTTACAATGAGCAGTTCTTC.

The sample holds many counts of this clone. This chain links TRBV5-1 with TRBJ1-6; D is possibly TRBD1 (5 bases). The CDR3 covers 14 residues. Per the germline V gene, CDR1 is SGHRS and CDR2 is YFSETQ. V was cut by 2 bases and J by 6 bases, with 9 bases left in between. The CDR3 sequence is CASSLGAPNSPLHF. CDR3 in DNA: TGCGCCAGCAGCTTAGGGGCACCTAATTCACCCCTCCACTTT.

The V gene is TRBV4-1, the J gene TRBJ1-1; TRBD1 is a possible D gene (6 bases). The CDR3 totals 16 residues. V was cut by 0 bases and J by 3 bases, with 14 bases left in between. Germline V gene sequence: CDR1 MGHRA, CDR2 YSYEKL. CDR3 sequence reads: CASSQDGTGRDTEAFF. The DNA of the CDR3 is TGCGCCAGCAGCCAAGATGGAACAGGGCGGGACACTGAAGCTTTCTTT.

The gene calls are TRBV18 and TRBJ2-2, with D perhaps TRBD2 (5 bases). V was clipped by 1 base and J by 4 bases, with 19 bases between them. The CDR3 totals 18 residues. CDR1 is KGHSH and CDR2 is LQKENI in the germline V gene. The CDR3 sequence: CASSPRTPAEAITGELFF. The CDR3 nucleotides read TGTGCCAGCTCACCACGAACCCCAGCGGAGGCTATCACCGGGGAGCTGTTTTTT.

The chain employs TRBV10-3 and TRBJ1-1; D uncertain. The CDR3 spans 14 residues. Trimming left V 2 bases short and J 0 bases short, with 7 bases between. Germline CDR1 is ENHRY and CDR2 is SYGVKD. The CDR3 spells CAISEAEMNTEAFF. The CDR3 nucleotides read TGTGCCATCAGTGAGGCAGAGATGAACACTGAAGCTTTCTTT.

The count of this clone is one. The chain has TRBV21-1 and TRBJ2-2; no DNA check was done on the table's D call, TRBD1. TRBV21-1 is a known pseudogene. The CDR3 has 16 residues. The CDR3 here is CASSKPGQGANGELFF. The DNA for the CDR3 is TGTGCCAGCAGCAAACCGGGACAGGGGGCCAACGGGGAGCTGTTTTTT.

This clone was detected a few times. The rearrangement uses TRBV7-9 and TRBJ2-1, with D unclear. The germline V and J ends were trimmed by 0 bases and 10 bases, with 10 bases remaining between them. Germline assignment: CDR1 SEHNR and CDR2 FQNEAQ (reference sequence). The CDR3 consists of 13 residues. CDR3 amino acids: CASSLAGKQEQFF. DNA for the CDR3: TGTGCCAGCAGCTTAGCGGGGAAGCAGGAGCAGTTCTTC.

This CDR3 reads CASSHSSGGGELFF. CDR3 DNA sequence: TGCGCCAGCAGCCATTCATCCGGAGGCGGGGAGCTGTTTTTT. The rearrangement joins TRBV5-1 to TRBJ2-2, with D possibly matching TRBD2 (5 bases). The germline V gene encodes CDR1 SGHRS and CDR2 YFSETQ. V lost 4 bases to trimming and J lost 7 bases, with 14 bases between them. The CDR3 is 14 amino acids.

The V gene is TRBV5-6, the J gene TRBJ2-7, with D perhaps matching TRBD1 or TRBD2 (6 bases each). Germline loops: CDR1 SGHDT, CDR2 YYEEEE. CDR3 length: 16 residues. V was trimmed by 5 bases and J by 1 base, leaving 19 bases between them. The chain's CDR3 is CASSQSGAERSYEQYF. The CDR3, as DNA: TGTGCCAGCAGTCAATCGGGGGCGGAAAGGTCCTACGAGCAGTACTTC.

CDR3 protein: CASSLERQETQYF. The CDR3 DNA follows: TGCGCCAGCAGCTTGGAGAGGCAAGAGACCCAGTACTTC. The V gene is TRBV5-1, the J gene TRBJ2-5, with unresolved D. Trimming stripped 0 bases from V and 2 bases from J, with 5 bases between. The CDR3 contains 13 residues. CDR1 SGHRS and CDR2 YFSETQ come from the germline V gene.

The CDR3 here is CASSYSQGGRRNEQFF. The CDR3 DNA is TGTGCCAGCAGTTACTCGCAAGGGGGCCGGAGGAATGAGCAGTTCTTC. V gene TRBV6-5 combines with J gene TRBJ2-1, with 7 bases fitting TRBD1. In germline, CDR1 is MNHEY, CDR2 SVGAGI. The CDR3 sequence is 16 residues long. The trim removed 0 bases at V and 7 bases at J, leaving 9 bases unmatched.

The J gene is TRBJ1-1, the V gene TRBV7-8; D gene unclear. Trimming left V 0 bases short and J 3 bases short, with 11 bases between. This CDR3 region has 15 residues. The germline V gene encodes CDR1 SGHVS and CDR2 FQNEAQ. The CDR3 nucleotides read TGTGCCAGCAGCTTAGCAAAGGATACGTACACTGAAGCTTTCTTT. Residues: CASSLAKDTYTEAFF.

This clone has more than one count but fewer than ten. The chain uses TRBV19 and TRBJ2-1; 7 nucleotides align to TRBD2. The CDR3 runs 15 residues. Looked up from germline, CDR1 is LNHDA and CDR2 is SQIVND (reference sequence). V gave up 3 bases and J gave up 9 bases; unmatched junction bases: 11. CDR3 sequence (DNA): TGTGCCAGTAGTATTCCCTACTCTAGCGGCAGTGAGCAGTTCTTC. It specifies CASSIPYSSGSEQFF.

The rearrangement uses TRBV29-1 and TRBJ1-2; 8 nucleotides agree with TRBD1. This CDR3 spans 11 amino acids. The V and J ends lost 7 bases and 10 bases, in that order; junction bases with no gene match: 8. Germline-derived CDR1 and CDR2 are SQVTM and ANQGSEA. The CDR3 DNA sequence: TGCAGCGGCCGGACAGGGTGGGACTACACCTTC. Protein product: CSGRTGWDYTF.

The V call is TRBV6-5, the J call TRBJ1-6, with D perhaps matching TRBD1 (5 bases). V was cut by 5 bases and J by 6 bases, with 11 bases left in between. Germline lookup yields CDR1 MNHEY and CDR2 SVGAGI. This CDR3 has 14 amino acids. In DNA, the CDR3 is TGTGCCAGCAGTCACGGGAGGGGTAATTCACCCCTCCACTTT. Its translation: CASSHGRGNSPLHF.

This chain joins TRBV30 and TRBJ1-4; 8 nucleotides align to TRBD1. The CDR3 contains 13 residues. From germline, CDR1 is GTSNPN and CDR2 SVGIG (reference sequence). The V and J ends lost 4 bases and 8 bases, in that order; junction bases with no gene match: 6. CDR3 bases: TGTGCCTGGAAAGGACAGGGCCAAGAAAAACTGTTTTTT. Protein sequence: CAWKGQGQEKLFF.

V is TRBV3-1 (or the pseudogene TRBV3-2) and J is TRBJ2-1; TRBD1 is a possible D gene (6 bases). The CDR3 consists of 16 residues. Germline CDR1 is LGHDT and CDR2 is YNNKEL (reference sequence). Trimming took off 0 bases at V and 3 bases at J, with 12 bases between the two ends. DNA of the CDR3: TGTGCCAGCAGCCAAGATTTAACAGGGATCTACAATGAGCAGTTCTTC. It encodes CASSQDLTGIYNEQFF.

This clone was counted between two and nine times. The V call is TRBV3-1 (or the pseudogene TRBV3-2), the J call TRBJ2-2, with 11 bases fitting TRBD1. This CDR3 region has 14 residues. From germline, CDR1 is LGHDT and CDR2 YNNKEL (reference sequence). The V gene end was trimmed by 8 bases and the J gene end by 7 bases; junction bases not matched to a gene: 6. CDR3 bases: TGTGCCAGCCGGGACAGGGGGTCCGGCGGGGAGCTGTTTTTT. This sequence encodes CASRDRGSGGELFF.

The rearrangement uses TRBV3-1 (or the pseudogene TRBV3-2) and TRBJ2-2; D is unresolved. Trimming cost V 4 bases and J 2 bases, with 11 bases left between them. The germline gives CDR1 LGHDT, CDR2 YNNKEL (reference sequence). The CDR3 is 15 amino acids. The CDR3 sequence: CASSRRTQNTGELFF. The CDR3 region has the DNA TGTGCCAGCAGCCGCCGGACGCAAAACACCGGGGAGCTGTTTTTT.

V gene TRBV4-1 combines with J gene TRBJ1-6, with D possibly matching TRBD1 (6 bases). Germline CDR1 MGHRA, CDR2 YSYEKL. This CDR3 is built from 16 residues. Between the trimmed V and J ends, which lost 0 bases and 7 bases, there was a span of 13 bases. The CDR3 nucleotides read TGCGCCAGCAGCCAAGATCAGGGGCGCGGAAATTCACCCCTCCACTTT. Protein: CASSQDQGRGNSPLHF.

This clone is a singleton in its sample. The chain has TRBV7-9 and TRBJ2-1; a weak D match, TRBD2 (6 bases). Trimming removed 1 base at V and 4 bases at J, with 23 bases between. The CDR3 consists of 19 residues. Germline V gives CDR1 SEHNR, CDR2 FQNEAQ (reference sequence). In DNA, the CDR3 is TGTGCCAGCAGCTTAGAAGGTTTTTTTGGGACTCAGCCATACAATGAGCAGTTCTTC. Translation: CASSLEGFFGTQPYNEQFF.

V is TRBV7-9 and J is TRBJ1-6; 9 bases align to TRBD1. In germline, CDR1 is SEHNR, CDR2 FQNEAQ (reference sequence). The V segment lost 4 bases and the J segment 7 bases; nucleotides outside the gene matches: 5. This CDR3 spans 15 amino acids. This CDR3 reads CASSSGQGTNSPLHF. CDR3 sequence (DNA): TGTGCCAGCAGCTCGGGACAGGGAACAAATTCACCCCTCCACTTT.

J is TRBJ1-3 and V is TRBV7-9; unclear D gene. Germline V gives CDR1 SEHNR, CDR2 FQNEAQ (reference sequence). Trimming pared 1 base from V and 2 bases from J, leaving 6 bases between. The length of the CDR3 is 14 residues. The chain's CDR3 is CASSLETAGNTIYF. As DNA, the CDR3 is TGTGCCAGCAGCTTAGAAACAGCTGGAAACACCATATATTTT.

This chain connects TRBV5-1 to TRBJ1-1; D remains unclear. CDR1 and CDR2 from the germline V gene are SGHRS and YFSETQ. V lost 0 bases to trimming and J lost 0 bases, with 15 bases between them. CDR3 length equals 17 residues. The CDR3 loop reads CASSLDSEAFMNTEAFF. Here the CDR3 DNA reads TGCGCCAGCAGCTTGGACAGCGAGGCTTTCATGAACACTGAAGCTTTCTTT.